This T cell receptor beta chain was profiled in a study of cytomegalovirus exposure and HLA in healthy donors. J gave up 0 bases and V 8 bases, and 15 bases lay outside the gene matches. Germline V gives CDR1 SNHLY, CDR2 FYNNEI. The CDR3 loop spans 17 amino acids. Turning to this clone: Its target is not known.

PCR was performed using 60 Vbeta and 13 Jbeta primers. Method: immunoSEQ multiplex PCR; TCRdb's copy keeps in-frame clones and lacks some. Seen here are 150,000 to 160,000 clones, roughly 82% observed once, and the top ten hold approximately 6.3%. Regarding the study as a whole: Being productive about 87% or about 30% of the time was typical of most TCR beta V segments in an earlier analysis.

This clonotype originated in a woman aged 45-65 years in good health and CMV-seropositive. What was sequenced was PBMCs. The chain joins TRBV2 to TRBJ2-7; 8 nucleotides agree with TRBD1. The CDR3 DNA reads TGTGCCAGCTTAGGAGAGGACAGGGCAATCCTCTCCTACGAGCAGTACTTC. This codes for CASLGEDRAILSYEQYF.